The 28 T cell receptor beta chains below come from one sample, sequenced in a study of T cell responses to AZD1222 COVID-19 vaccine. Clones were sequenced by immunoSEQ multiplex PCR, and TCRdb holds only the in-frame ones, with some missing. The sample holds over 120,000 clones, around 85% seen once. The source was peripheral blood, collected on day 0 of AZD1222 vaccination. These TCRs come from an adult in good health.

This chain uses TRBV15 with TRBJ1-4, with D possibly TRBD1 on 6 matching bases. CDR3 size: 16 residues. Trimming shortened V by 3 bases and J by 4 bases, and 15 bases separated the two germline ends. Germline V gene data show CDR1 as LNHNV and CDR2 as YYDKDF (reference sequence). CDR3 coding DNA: TGTGCCACCAGCAGCCCCGAGACAGGCCTTAATGAAAAACTGTTTTTT. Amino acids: CATSSPETGLNEKLFF.

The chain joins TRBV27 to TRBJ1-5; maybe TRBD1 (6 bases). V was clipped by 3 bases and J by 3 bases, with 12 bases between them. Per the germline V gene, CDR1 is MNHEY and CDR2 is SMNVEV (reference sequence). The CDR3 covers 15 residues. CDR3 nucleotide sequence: TGTGCCAGCAGTTTTTCAGGGGCCCTCAATCAGCCCCAGCATTTT. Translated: CASSFSGALNQPQHF.

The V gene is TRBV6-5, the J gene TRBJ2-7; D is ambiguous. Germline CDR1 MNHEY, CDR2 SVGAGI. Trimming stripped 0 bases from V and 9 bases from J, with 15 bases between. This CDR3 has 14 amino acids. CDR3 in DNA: TGTGCCAGCAGTTACTCTTTCGCTGGTGAATGGCAGTACTTC. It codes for CASSYSFAGEWQYF.

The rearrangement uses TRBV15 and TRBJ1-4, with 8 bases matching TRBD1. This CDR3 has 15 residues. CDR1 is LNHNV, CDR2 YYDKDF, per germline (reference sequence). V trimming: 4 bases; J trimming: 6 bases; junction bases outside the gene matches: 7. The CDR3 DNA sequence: TGTGCCACCAGCACCCTGACAGGGGCGTATGAAAAACTGTTTTTT. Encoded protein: CATSTLTGAYEKLFF.

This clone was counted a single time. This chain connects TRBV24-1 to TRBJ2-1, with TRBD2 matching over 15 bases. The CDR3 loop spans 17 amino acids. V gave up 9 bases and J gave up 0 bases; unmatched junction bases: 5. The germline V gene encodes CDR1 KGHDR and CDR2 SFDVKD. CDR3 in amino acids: CATPGLAGGDSYNEQFF. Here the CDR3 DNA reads TGTGCCACCCCGGGACTAGCGGGAGGTGACTCCTACAATGAGCAGTTCTTC.

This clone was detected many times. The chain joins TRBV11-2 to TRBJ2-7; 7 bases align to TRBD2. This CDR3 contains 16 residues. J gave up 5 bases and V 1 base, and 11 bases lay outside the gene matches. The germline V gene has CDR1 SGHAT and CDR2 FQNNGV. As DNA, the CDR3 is TGTGCCAGCAGCTTAGGAAGCGGGGCATCGGGTCACGAGCAGTACTTC. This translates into CASSLGSGASGHEQYF.

CDR3 amino acids: CASSSSSGDSYEQYF. CDR3 coding DNA: TGTGCCAGTAGTAGTTCGTCCGGGGACTCCTACGAGCAGTACTTC. The V call is TRBV19, the J call TRBJ2-7; possible D gene TRBD2, 5 bases. CDR3 length: 15 amino acids. Trimming removed 4 bases from V and 0 bases from J, with 13 bases in between. The germline V gene has CDR1 LNHDA and CDR2 SQIVND (reference sequence).

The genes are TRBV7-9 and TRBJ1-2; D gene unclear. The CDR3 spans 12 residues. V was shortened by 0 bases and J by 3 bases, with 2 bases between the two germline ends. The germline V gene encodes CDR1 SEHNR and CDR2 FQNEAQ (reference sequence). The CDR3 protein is CASSLAHYGYTF. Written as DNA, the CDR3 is TGTGCCAGCAGCTTAGCACACTATGGCTACACCTTC.

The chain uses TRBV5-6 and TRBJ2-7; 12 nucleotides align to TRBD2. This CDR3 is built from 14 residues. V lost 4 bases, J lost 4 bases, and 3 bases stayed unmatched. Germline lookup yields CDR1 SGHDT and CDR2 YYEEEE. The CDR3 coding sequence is TGTGCCAGCAGCCGGACTAGCGGGATATACGAGCAGTACTTC. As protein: CASSRTSGIYEQYF.

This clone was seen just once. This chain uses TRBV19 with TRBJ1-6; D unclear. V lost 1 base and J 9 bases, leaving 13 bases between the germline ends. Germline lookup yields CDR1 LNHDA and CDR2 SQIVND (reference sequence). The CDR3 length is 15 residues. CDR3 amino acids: CASSIGDQRGSPLHF. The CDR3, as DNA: TGTGCCAGTAGTATAGGAGACCAACGGGGTTCACCCCTCCACTTT.

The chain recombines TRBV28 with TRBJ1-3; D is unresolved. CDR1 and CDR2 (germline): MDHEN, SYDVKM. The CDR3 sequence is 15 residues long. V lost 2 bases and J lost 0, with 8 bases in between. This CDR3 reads CASSLGQSSGNTIYF. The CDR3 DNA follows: TGTGCCAGCAGTTTAGGCCAGAGCTCTGGAAACACCATATATTTT.

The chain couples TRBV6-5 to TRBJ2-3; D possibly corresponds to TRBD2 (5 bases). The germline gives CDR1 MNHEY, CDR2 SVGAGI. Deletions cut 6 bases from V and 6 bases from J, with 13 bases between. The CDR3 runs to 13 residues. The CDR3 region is CASSPFGSDTQYF. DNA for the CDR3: TGTGCCAGCAGCCCGTTTGGGAGTGATACGCAGTATTTT.

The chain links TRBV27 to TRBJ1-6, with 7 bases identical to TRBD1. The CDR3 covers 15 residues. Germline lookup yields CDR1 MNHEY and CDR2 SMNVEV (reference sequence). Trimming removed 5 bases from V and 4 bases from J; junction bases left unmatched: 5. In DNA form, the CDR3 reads TGTGCCAGCAGTCCCGACAGGGTATATAATTCACCCCTCCACTTT. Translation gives CASSPDRVYNSPLHF.

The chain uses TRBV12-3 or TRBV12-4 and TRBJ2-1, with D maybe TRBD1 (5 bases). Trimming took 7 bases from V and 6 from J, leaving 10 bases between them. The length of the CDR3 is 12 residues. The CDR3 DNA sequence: TGTGCCAGCACAGGGCAAACCAATGAGCAGTTCTTC. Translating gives CASTGQTNEQFF.

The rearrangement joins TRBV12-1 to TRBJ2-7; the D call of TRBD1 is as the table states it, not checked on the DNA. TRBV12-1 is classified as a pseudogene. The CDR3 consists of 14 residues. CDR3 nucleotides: TGTGCCAGCACCAACCTACAGGGAACCTACGAGCAGTACTTC. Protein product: CASTNLQGTYEQYF.

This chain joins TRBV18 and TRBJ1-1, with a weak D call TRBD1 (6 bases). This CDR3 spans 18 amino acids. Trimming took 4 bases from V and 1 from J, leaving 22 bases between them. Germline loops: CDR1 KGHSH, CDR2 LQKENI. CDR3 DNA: TGTGCCAGCTCACGCCCCGCCGGGGGCCCTCAAAAGAACACTGAAGCTTTCTTT. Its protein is CASSRPAGGPQKNTEAFF. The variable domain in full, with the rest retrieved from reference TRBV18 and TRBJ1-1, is NAGVMQNPRHLVRRRGQEARLRCSPMKGHSHVYWYRQLPEEGLKFMVYLQKENIIDESGMPKERFSAEFPKEGPSILRIQQVVRGDSAAYFCASSRPAGGPQKNTEAFFGQGTRLTVV.

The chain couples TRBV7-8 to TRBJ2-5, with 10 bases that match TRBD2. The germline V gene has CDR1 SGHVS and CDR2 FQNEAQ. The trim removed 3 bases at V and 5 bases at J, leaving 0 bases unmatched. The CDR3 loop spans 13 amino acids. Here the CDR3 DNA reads TGTGCCAGCAGCTTGGGACTAGCGGAGACCCAGTACTTC. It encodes CASSLGLAETQYF.

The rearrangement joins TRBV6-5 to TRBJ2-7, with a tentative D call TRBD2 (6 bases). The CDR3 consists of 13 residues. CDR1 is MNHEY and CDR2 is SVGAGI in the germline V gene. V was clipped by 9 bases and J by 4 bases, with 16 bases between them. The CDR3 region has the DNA TGTGCCAGTGCTCGGACGGGAGAGTACGAGCAGTACTTC. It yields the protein CASARTGEYEQYF.

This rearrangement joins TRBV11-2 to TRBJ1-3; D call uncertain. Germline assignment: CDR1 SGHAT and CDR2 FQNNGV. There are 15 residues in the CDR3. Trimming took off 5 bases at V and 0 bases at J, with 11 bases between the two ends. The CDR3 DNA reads TGTGCCAGCAGCCCAGGACTGTCCTCTGGAAACACCATATATTTT. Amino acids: CASSPGLSSGNTIYF.

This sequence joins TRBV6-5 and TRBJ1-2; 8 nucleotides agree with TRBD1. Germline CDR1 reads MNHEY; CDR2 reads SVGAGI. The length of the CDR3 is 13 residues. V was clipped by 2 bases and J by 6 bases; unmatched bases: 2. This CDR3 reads CASSYVTGDGYTF. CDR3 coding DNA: TGTGCCAGCAGTTACGTGACAGGGGATGGCTACACCTTC.

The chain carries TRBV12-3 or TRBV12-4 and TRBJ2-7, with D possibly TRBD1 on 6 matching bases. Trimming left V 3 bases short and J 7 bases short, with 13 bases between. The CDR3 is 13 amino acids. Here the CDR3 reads CASSLTTTGEQYF. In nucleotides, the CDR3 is TGTGCCAGCAGTTTGACAACAACAGGGGAGCAGTACTTC.

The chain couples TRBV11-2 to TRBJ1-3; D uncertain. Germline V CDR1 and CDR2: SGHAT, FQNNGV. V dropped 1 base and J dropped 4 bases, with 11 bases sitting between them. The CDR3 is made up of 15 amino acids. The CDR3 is CASSLGSGLGNTIYF. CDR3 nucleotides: TGTGCCAGCAGCTTAGGCTCCGGGCTCGGAAACACCATATATTTT. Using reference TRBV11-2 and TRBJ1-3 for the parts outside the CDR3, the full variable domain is EAGVAQSPRYKIIEKRQSVAFWCNPISGHATLYWYQQILGQGPKLLIQFQNNGVVDDSQLPKDRFSAERLKGVDSTLKIQPAKLEDSAVYLCASSLGSGLGNTIYFGEGSWLTVV.

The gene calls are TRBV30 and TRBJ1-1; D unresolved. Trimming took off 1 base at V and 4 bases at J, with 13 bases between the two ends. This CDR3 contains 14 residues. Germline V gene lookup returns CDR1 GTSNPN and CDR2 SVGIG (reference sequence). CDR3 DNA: TGTGCCTGGAGTGCCAATTCGTGGGGCACTGAAGCTTTCTTT. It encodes CAWSANSWGTEAFF.

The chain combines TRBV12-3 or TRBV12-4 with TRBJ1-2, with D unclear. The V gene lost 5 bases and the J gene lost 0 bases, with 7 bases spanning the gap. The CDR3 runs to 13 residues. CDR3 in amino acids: CASSPLSNYGYTF. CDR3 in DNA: TGTGCCAGCAGTCCGTTATCTAACTATGGCTACACCTTC.

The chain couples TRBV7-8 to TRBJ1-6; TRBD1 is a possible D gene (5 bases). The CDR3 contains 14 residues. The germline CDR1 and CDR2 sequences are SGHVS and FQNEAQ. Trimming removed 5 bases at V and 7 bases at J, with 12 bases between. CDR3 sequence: CASSIKEGNSPLHF. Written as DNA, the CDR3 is TGTGCCAGCAGCATAAAAGAGGGGAATTCACCCCTCCACTTT.

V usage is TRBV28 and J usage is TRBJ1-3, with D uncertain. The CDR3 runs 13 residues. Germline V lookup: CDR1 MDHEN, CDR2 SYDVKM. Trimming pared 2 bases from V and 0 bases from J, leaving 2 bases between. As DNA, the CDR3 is TGTGCCAGCAGTTTAAGCTCTGGAAACACCATATATTTT. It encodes CASSLSSGNTIYF.

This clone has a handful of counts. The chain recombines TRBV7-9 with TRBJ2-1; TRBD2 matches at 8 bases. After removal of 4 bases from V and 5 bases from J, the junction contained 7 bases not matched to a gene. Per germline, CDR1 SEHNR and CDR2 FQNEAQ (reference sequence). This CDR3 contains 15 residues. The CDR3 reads CASSYPSSGNNEQFF. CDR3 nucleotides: TGTGCCAGCAGCTACCCGAGTAGCGGGAACAATGAGCAGTTCTTC.

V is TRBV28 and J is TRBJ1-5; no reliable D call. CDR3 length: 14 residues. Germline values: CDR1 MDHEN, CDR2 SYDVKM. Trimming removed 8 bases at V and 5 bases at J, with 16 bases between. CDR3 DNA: TGTGCCAGCGTTCGCCCGGCGGGGTATCAGCCCCAGCATTTT. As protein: CASVRPAGYQPQHF.